This T cell receptor beta chain was captured in a study of OX40 agonist ivuxolimab in advanced cancers. Trimming removed 5 bases from V and 12 bases from J, with 17 bases in between. The CDR3 is 13 amino acids. The germline gives CDR1 MNHNY, CDR2 SVGAGI (reference sequence). TCRdb keeps only in-frame clones here, not all; method: immunoSEQ multiplex PCR. The data contain 76,000 or so clones, 75% to 90% of them singletons. This sequence originates from an adult with an advanced solid tumor such as melanoma, head and neck, liver or kidney cancer. The chain is built from TRBV6-6 and TRBJ2-1; no definite D call. Here the sequenced sample was CD4+ or CD8+ T cells sorted from blood, taken in a trial of the OX40 agonist ivuxolimab. CDR3 loop: CASSGLGGLGQFF. CDR3 coding DNA: TGTGCCAGCAGTGGCCTTGGCGGATTGGGGCAGTTCTTC.